One TCR beta chain is described in this entry. The antigen remains undetermined. The PCR contained 60 Vbeta and 13 Jbeta primers. Produced via immunoSEQ multiplex PCR; TCRdb's table is partial and in-frame only. The repertoire consists of 93,000 or so clones, with 79% occurring once and the leading ten covering roughly 4%. This sample stems from a study of cytomegalovirus exposure and HLA in healthy donors. The CDR3 runs 14 residues. Germline lookup yields CDR1 SGHKS and CDR2 YYEKEE (reference sequence). V trimming: 5 bases; J trimming: 1 base; junction bases outside the gene matches: 6. Findings of the study overall: Both high specificity and high sensitivity reportedly marked the classifier's diagnosis of cytomegalovirus status. Later analysis identified about 15,000 TCR beta sequences associated with HLA alleles, using a false discovery rate threshold of 0.05.

This cohort consisted of healthy bone marrow donors. V and J are TRBV5-5 and TRBJ2-7, with 7 bases aligning to TRBD1. The source material was PBMCs. The receptor's source is a man aged 45 to 65 in good health and CMV-seropositive. The CDR3 DNA reads as TGTGCCAGCAGTTGGTCGGACAGGTCCTACGAGCAGTACTTC. Translated: CASSWSDRSYEQYF. Together with reference TRBV5-5 and TRBJ2-7, the CDR3 gives the full variable domain: DAGVTQSPTHLIKTRGQQVTLRCSPISGHKSVSWYQQVLGQGPQFIFQYYEKEERGRGNFPDRFSARQFPNYSSELNVNALLLGDSALYLCASSWSDRSYEQYFGPGTRLTVT.